The 18 T cell receptor beta chains below come from one sample, sequenced in a study of shared clonotypes between healthy human individuals (dated by TCRdb to 2019 to 2021). To prepare the library, the immunoSEQ multiplex PCR assay was applied. What TCRdb holds here is the immuneACCESS table cut down to in-frame rearrangements. Part of the clones is not present; checked against another copy, under half of the missing clones reflect an unresolved V gene, and the others are unexplained. In this sample the table shows hundreds of thousands of clones, more than 75% of which occur a single time. The ten largest clones add up to 13% of the sample. Sequenced: PBMCs. The receptors shown here come from a woman between 40 and 50 years old in good health. Some clones in this sample may be carry-over from other donors' samples.

The chain combines TRBV30 with TRBJ2-2, with D possibly called TRBD1 or TRBD2 (5 bases each). The germline V and J ends were trimmed by 4 bases and 2 bases, with 17 bases remaining between them. The V gene's germline CDR1 is GTSNPN and CDR2 SVGIG (reference sequence). The CDR3 has 16 amino acids. The CDR3 is CAWTRPGRLNTGELFF. The CDR3 DNA follows: TGTGCCTGGACCCGACCGGGACGCCTTAACACCGGGGAGCTGTTTTTT.

This chain connects TRBV28 to TRBJ1-2; 7 bases align to TRBD1. Germline loops: CDR1 MDHEN, CDR2 SYDVKM. Trimming removed 7 bases from V and 8 bases from J; junction bases left unmatched: 7. CDR3 length: 12 residues. Here the CDR3 DNA reads TGTGCCAGCAATCCGGGACAGCGGGGCTACACCTTC. This encodes CASNPGQRGYTF.

The chain combines TRBV29-1 with TRBJ2-3; no definite D call. Germline V gene sequence: CDR1 SQVTM, CDR2 ANQGSEA. V dropped 5 bases and J dropped 1 base, with 10 bases sitting between them. This CDR3 comprises 13 residues. Written as DNA, the CDR3 is TGCAGCGTTTTAAGCCAGCGCACAGATACGCAGTATTTT. Residues: CSVLSQRTDTQYF.

The rearrangement joins TRBV11-2 to TRBJ2-7; maybe TRBD2 (5 bases). The V end lost 1 base, the J end lost 7 bases, and 14 bases lay between the germline ends. CDR3 size: 14 residues. Germline V gene sequence: CDR1 SGHAT, CDR2 FQNNGV. The CDR3 region is CASSLAPTSGEQYF. As DNA, the CDR3 is TGTGCCAGCAGCTTAGCCCCGACTTCGGGGGAGCAGTACTTC.

This rearrangement joins TRBV4-3 to TRBJ2-7; 12 bases agree with TRBD2. The CDR3 is made up of 16 amino acids. The V gene's germline CDR1 is LGHNA and CDR2 YSLEER. V dropped 0 bases and J dropped 3; count of bases not matched to a gene: 3. The CDR3 nucleotides are TGCGCCAGCAGCCAAGATCGGACTAGCGGGATCTACGAGCAGTACTTC. Protein: CASSQDRTSGIYEQYF.

The chain uses TRBV13 and TRBJ2-5; D is undetermined. This CDR3 spans 13 amino acids. With 5 bases removed from V and 0 bases from J, the gap between germline ends came to 7 bases. CDR1 is PRHDT, CDR2 FYEKMQ, per germline (reference sequence). Written as DNA, the CDR3 is TGTGCCAGCAGCCCAAGGTACCAAGAGACCCAGTACTTC. It is translated as CASSPRYQETQYF.

The genes are TRBV18 and TRBJ2-7; D may be TRBD1 (6 bases). CDR3 size: 16 residues. Germline lookup yields CDR1 KGHSH and CDR2 LQKENI. Trimming cost V 3 bases and J 2 bases, with 17 bases left between them. CDR3 bases: TGTGCCAGCTCACCTACCGGGACACCCTTAACCTACGAGCAGTACTTC. Translation: CASSPTGTPLTYEQYF.

This clone has only a few counts. V usage is TRBV2 and J usage is TRBJ2-7, with TRBD2 matching 14 bases. V shed 11 bases, J shed 7 bases, and the junction held 7 bases outside the gene matches. The CDR3 is 13 amino acids. Germline CDR1 is SNHLY and CDR2 is FYNNEI. The CDR3 sequence: CAGGLAGVREQYF. In DNA form, the CDR3 reads TGTGCCGGGGGACTAGCGGGAGTTCGGGAGCAGTACTTC.

The rearrangement links TRBV11-2 to TRBJ1-1, with D possibly being TRBD1 (5 bases). The V end was cut by 5 bases, the J end by 3 bases, with 19 bases between. The CDR3 has 16 amino acids. Germline-derived CDR1 and CDR2 are SGHAT and FQNNGV. CDR3 amino acids: CASSPRGRGTDTEAFF. In nucleotides, the CDR3 is TGTGCCAGCAGCCCCCGGGGTAGGGGTACAGACACTGAAGCTTTCTTT.

The chain recombines TRBV4-2 with TRBJ2-7; 8 positions agree with TRBD1. V was pared by 2 bases and J by 3 bases, with 12 bases of the junction left unmatched. Germline loops: CDR1 LGHNA, CDR2 YNFKEQ. This CDR3 region has 17 residues. The CDR3 loop is CASSQLEVGGQGYEQYF. In DNA form, the CDR3 reads TGTGCCAGCAGCCAACTAGAAGTGGGCGGACAGGGCTACGAGCAGTACTTC.

The CDR3 here is CASSSRTGGGQETQYF. The CDR3 DNA sequence: TGTGCCAGTAGTTCTCGGACAGGGGGAGGGCAAGAGACCCAGTACTTC. This chain joins TRBV19 and TRBJ2-5; 10 bases fit TRBD1. The J segment lost 2 bases and the V segment lost 5 bases, leaving 8 bases of the junction unmatched. This CDR3 comprises 16 residues. Per germline, CDR1 LNHDA and CDR2 SQIVND (reference sequence).

The chain uses TRBV10-3 and TRBJ1-1; D is undetermined. V was pared by 6 bases and J by 3 bases, with 11 bases between. The CDR3 loop spans 13 amino acids. CDR1 is ENHRY, CDR2 SYGVKD, per germline. DNA for the CDR3: TGTGCCATCAGAGTCAAGAGTGACACTGAAGCTTTCTTT. Encoded protein: CAIRVKSDTEAFF.

The chain carries TRBV11-2 and TRBJ1-1; no definite D call. Trimming pared 5 bases from V and 4 bases from J, leaving 11 bases between. Looked up from germline, CDR1 is SGHAT and CDR2 is FQNNGV. This CDR3 spans 13 amino acids. The CDR3 region has the DNA TGTGCCAGCAGCCCCGTAAGGCCCACTGAAGCTTTCTTT. As protein: CASSPVRPTEAFF.

The chain links TRBV11-2 to TRBJ2-7; D not certain. The CDR3 is 15 residues long. V shed 3 bases and J shed 0 bases, with 12 bases lying between them. The germline V gene has CDR1 SGHAT and CDR2 FQNNGV. The CDR3 loop is CASSFPRVSSYEQYF. The CDR3 DNA sequence: TGTGCCAGCAGCTTCCCCCGGGTCAGCTCCTACGAGCAGTACTTC. Full variable domain (outside the CDR3, taken from reference TRBV11-2 and TRBJ2-7): EAGVAQSPRYKIIEKRQSVAFWCNPISGHATLYWYQQILGQGPKLLIQFQNNGVVDDSQLPKDRFSAERLKGVDSTLKIQPAKLEDSAVYLCASSFPRVSSYEQYFGPGTRLTVT.

The genes are TRBV28 and TRBJ1-1; possibly TRBD1 for D (5 bases). CDR3 length equals 15 residues. The V gene's germline CDR1 is MDHEN and CDR2 SYDVKM. The V gene lost 7 bases and the J gene lost 1 base, with 16 bases spanning the gap. The CDR3 sequence: CASNLRGAGNTEAFF. CDR3 DNA sequence: TGTGCCAGCAACCTTCGGGGCGCGGGGAACACTGAAGCTTTCTTT.

To note about this clone: The sample carries other DNA sequences with the same CDR3. V and J are TRBV19 and TRBJ2-7; D is undetermined. V shed 9 bases and J shed 4 bases, with 10 bases lying between them. This CDR3 region has 11 residues. CDR1 LNHDA and CDR2 SQIVND come from the germline V gene (reference sequence). The DNA of the CDR3 is TGTGCCAGCGACGCAGGATACGAGCAGTACTTC. Translating it yields CASDAGYEQYF. Together with reference TRBV19 and TRBJ2-7, the CDR3 gives the full variable domain: DGGITQSPKYLFRKEGQNVTLSCEQNLNHDAMYWYRQDPGQGLRLIYYSQIVNDFQKGDIAEGYSVSREKKESFPLTVTSAQKNPTAFYLCASDAGYEQYFGPGTRLTVT.

About this clone: Sequence at one end of the junction differs from germline and may be a read error. The chain carries TRBV2 and TRBJ2-3; D uncertain. This CDR3 has 11 amino acids. CDR1 and CDR2 from the germline V gene are SNHLY and FYNNEI. The CDR3, as DNA: TGTGCCAGCAGGGCTTCCGGAACTGAAGATTTT. It codes for CASRASGTEDF. Drawing the rest from reference TRBV2 and TRBJ2-3, the complete variable domain is EPEVTQTPSHQVTQMGQEVILRCVPISNHLYFYWYRQILGQKVEFLVSFYNNEISEKSEIFDDQFSVERPDGSNFTLKIRSTKLEDSAMYFCASRASGTEDFGPGTRLTVL.

The J gene is TRBJ2-7, the V gene TRBV7-2, with D perhaps TRBD1 (6 bases). In germline, CDR1 is SGHTA, CDR2 FQGNSA. Between the trimmed V and J ends, which lost 6 bases and 2 bases, there was a span of 11 bases. This CDR3 is 13 amino acids long. The CDR3 here is CASSPDRPYEQYF. The CDR3 nucleotides are TGTGCCAGCAGTCCCGACAGGCCCTACGAGCAGTACTTC.